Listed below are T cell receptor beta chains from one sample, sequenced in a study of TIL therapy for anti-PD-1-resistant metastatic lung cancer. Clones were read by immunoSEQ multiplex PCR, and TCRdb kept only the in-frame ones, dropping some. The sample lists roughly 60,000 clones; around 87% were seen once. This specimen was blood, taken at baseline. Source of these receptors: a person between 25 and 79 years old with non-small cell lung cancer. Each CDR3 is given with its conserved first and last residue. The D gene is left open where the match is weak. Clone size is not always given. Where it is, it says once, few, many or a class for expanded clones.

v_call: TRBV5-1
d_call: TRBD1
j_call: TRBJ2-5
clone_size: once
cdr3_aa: CASTRLRGQGETQYF
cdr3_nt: TGCGCCAGCACGCGCCTACGAGGACAGGGGGAGACCCAGTACTTC

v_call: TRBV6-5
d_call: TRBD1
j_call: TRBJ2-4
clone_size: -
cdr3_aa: CASSPTGQNIQYF
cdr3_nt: TGTGCCAGCAGTCCGACAGGGCAAAACATTCAGTACTTC

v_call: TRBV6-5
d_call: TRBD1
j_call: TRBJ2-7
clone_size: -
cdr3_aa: CASSRTGSSYEQYF
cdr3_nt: TGTGCCAGCAGTCGGACAGGGTCCTCCTACGAGCAGTACTTC

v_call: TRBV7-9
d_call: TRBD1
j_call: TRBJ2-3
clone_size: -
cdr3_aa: CASSLPTGVTDTQYF
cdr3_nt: TGTGCCAGCAGCTTACCGACAGGGGTCACAGATACGCAGTATTTT

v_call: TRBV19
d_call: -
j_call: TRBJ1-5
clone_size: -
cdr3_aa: CASSIRGGNQPQHF
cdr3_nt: TGTGCCAGTAGTATCAGGGGTGGCAATCAGCCCCAGCATTTT

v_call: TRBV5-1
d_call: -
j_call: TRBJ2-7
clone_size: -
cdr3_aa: CASSFEANPYEQYF
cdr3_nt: TGCGCCAGCAGCTTTGAGGCGAATCCATACGAGCAGTACTTC

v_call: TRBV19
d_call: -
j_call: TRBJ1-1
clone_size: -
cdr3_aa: CASSFRDLNTEAFF
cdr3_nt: TGTGCCAGTAGTTTCCGGGATCTGAACACTGAAGCTTTCTTT

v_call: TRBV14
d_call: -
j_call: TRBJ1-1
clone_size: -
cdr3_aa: CASSPGGLGSAFF
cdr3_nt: TGTGCCAGCAGCCCGGGGGGCCTCGGTTCAGCTTTCTTT

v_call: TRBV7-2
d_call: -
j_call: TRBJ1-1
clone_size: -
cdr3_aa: CASSYGGENTEAFF
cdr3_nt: TGTGCCAGCAGCTACGGGGGGGAGAACACTGAAGCTTTCTTT

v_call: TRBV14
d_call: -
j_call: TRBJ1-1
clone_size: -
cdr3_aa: CASSQPANTEAFF
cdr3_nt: TGTGCCAGCAGCCAACCGGCGAACACTGAAGCTTTCTTT

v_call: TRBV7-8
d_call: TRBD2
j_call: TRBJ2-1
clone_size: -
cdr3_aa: CASSWAGREGRNEQFF
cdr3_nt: TGTGCCAGCAGCTGGGCTGGCCGGGAGGGCCGCAATGAGCAGTTCTTC

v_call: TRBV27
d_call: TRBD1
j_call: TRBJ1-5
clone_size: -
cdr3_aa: CASSLSRDRAWNTLYF
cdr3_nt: TGTGCCAGCAGTTTATCTAGGGACAGGGCATGGAACACCCTGTATTTT

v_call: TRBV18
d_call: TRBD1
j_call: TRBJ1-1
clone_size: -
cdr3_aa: CASSTDRGYEAFF
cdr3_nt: TGTGCCAGCTCAACGGACAGGGGCTATGAAGCTTTCTTT

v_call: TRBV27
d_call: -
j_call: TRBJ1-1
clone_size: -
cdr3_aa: CASSLWPRGRTEAFF
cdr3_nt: TGTGCCAGCAGTTTATGGCCCCGGGGTAGGACTGAAGCTTTCTTT

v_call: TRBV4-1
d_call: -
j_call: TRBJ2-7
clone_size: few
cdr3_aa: CASSQWDGPYEQYF
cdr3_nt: TGCGCCAGCAGCCAATGGGACGGCCCCTACGAGCAGTACTTC

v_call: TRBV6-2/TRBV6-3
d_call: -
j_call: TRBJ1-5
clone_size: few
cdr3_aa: CASSYSSVGQPQHF
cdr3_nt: TGTGCCAGCAGTTACTCCAGTGTCGGTCAGCCCCAGCATTTT

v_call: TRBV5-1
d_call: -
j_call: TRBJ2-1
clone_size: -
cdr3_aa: CASSLDTASYNEQFF
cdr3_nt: TGCGCCAGCAGCTTGGATACAGCTAGCTACAATGAGCAGTTCTTC

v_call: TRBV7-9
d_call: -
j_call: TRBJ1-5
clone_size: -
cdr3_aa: CASSLAHGGNQPQHF
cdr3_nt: TGTGCCAGCAGCTTGGCCCACGGAGGCAATCAGCCCCAGCATTTT

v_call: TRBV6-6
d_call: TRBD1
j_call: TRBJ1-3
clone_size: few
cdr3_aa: CASSLTGQGAGNTIYF
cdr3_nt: TGTGCCAGCAGCCTAACAGGACAGGGGGCTGGAAACACCATATATTTT

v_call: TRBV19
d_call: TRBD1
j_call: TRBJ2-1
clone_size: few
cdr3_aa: CASRRTGGHEQFF
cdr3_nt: TGTGCCAGTAGAAGGACAGGGGGGCATGAGCAGTTCTTC

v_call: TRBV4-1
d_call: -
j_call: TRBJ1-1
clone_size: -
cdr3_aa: CASSQHLQGHTEAFF
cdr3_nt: TGCGCCAGCAGCCAACATCTTCAGGGGCACACTGAAGCTTTCTTT

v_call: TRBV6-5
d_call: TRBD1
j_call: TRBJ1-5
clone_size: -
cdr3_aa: CASRPGQGGNQPQHF
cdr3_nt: TGTGCCAGCAGGCCGGGACAGGGGGGGAATCAGCCCCAGCATTTT

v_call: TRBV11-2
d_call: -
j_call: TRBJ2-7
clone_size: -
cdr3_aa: CASSLGGTYEQYF
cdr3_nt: TGTGCCAGCAGCTTAGGGGGTACCTACGAGCAGTACTTC

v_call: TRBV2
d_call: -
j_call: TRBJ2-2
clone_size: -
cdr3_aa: CASSPVTGELFF
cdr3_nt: TGTGCCAGCAGTCCGGTCACCGGGGAGCTGTTTTTT

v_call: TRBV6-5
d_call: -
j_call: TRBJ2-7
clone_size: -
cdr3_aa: CASSRSSAGNYEQYF
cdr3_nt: TGTGCCAGCAGCCGAAGCAGTGCAGGGAACTACGAGCAGTACTTC

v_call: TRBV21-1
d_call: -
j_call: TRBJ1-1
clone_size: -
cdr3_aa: CASTMGGARTEAFF
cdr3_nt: TGTGCCAGCACTATGGGAGGGGCTCGGACTGAAGCTTTCTTT

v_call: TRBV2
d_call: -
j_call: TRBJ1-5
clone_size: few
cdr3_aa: CASSALLGGPSNQPQHF
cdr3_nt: TGTGCCAGCAGTGCCCTTTTGGGGGGCCCGAGCAATCAGCCCCAGCATTTT

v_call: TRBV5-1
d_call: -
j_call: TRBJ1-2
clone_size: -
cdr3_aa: CASSATSGYGYTF
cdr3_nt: TGCGCCAGCAGCGCAACTTCAGGGTATGGCTACACCTTC

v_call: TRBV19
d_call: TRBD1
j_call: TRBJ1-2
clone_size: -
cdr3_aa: CASSIVPPDRAVHYGYTF
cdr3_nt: TGTGCCAGTAGTATAGTACCCCCTGACAGGGCGGTTCACTATGGCTACACCTTC

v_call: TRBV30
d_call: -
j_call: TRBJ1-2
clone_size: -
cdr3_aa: CAWRKANYGYTF
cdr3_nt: TGTGCCTGGAGGAAGGCTAACTATGGCTACACCTTC

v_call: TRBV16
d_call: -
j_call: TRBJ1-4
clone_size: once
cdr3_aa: CASSQSGQGSEKLFF
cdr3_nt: TGTGCCAGCAGCCAATCTGGGCAGGGAAGTGAAAAACTGTTTTTT

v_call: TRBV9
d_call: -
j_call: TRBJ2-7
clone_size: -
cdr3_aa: CASSPRGRIGLDEQYF
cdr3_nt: TGTGCCAGCAGCCCTAGAGGGCGGATAGGGCTGGACGAGCAGTACTTC

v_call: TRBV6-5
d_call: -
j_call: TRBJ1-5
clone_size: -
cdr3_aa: CASRGRDNQPQHF
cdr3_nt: TGTGCCAGCAGGGGCAGGGACAATCAGCCCCAGCATTTT

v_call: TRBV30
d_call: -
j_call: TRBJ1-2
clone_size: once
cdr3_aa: CAWSVAAGYGYTF
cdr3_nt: TGTGCCTGGAGTGTAGCGGCCGGCTATGGCTACACCTTC

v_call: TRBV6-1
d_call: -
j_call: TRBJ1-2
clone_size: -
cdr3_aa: CASSERTETYGYTF
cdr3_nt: TGTGCCAGCAGTGAGAGGACAGAAACCTATGGCTACACCTTC

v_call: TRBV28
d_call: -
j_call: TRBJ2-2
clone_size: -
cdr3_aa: CASSFQYSGTGELFF
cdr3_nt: TGTGCCAGCAGTTTTCAGTACAGCGGCACCGGGGAGCTGTTTTTT

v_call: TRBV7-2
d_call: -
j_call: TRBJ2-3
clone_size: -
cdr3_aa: CASSLVTGFTTDTQYF
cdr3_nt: TGTGCCAGCAGCTTAGTGACAGGATTTACCACAGATACGCAGTATTTT

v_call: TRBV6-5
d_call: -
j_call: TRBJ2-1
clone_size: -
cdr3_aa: CASSSTSQQFF
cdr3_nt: TGTGCCAGCAGTTCCACTAGCCAGCAGTTCTTC

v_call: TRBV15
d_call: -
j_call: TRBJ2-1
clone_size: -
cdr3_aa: CATSRDPTREGGNEQFF
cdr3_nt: TGTGCCACCAGCAGAGATCCCACGAGGGAGGGGGGGAATGAGCAGTTCTTC

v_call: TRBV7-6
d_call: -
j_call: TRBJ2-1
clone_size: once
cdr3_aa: CASSLSSRNPSMGNEQFF
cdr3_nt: TGTGCCAGCAGCTTGTCTTCTCGTAATCCCAGTATGGGGAATGAGCAGTTCTTC

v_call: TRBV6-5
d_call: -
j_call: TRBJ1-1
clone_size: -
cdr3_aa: CASSSGTEAFF
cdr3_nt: TGTGCCAGCAGTTCGGGCACTGAAGCTTTCTTT

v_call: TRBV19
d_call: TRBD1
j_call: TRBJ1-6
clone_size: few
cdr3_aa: CASKGATNSPLHF
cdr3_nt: TGTGCCAGTAAGGGGGCAACTAATTCACCCCTCCACTTT

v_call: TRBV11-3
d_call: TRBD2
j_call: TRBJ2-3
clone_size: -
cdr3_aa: CASSGGGVTDTQYF
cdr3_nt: TGTGCCAGCAGCGGCGGGGGGGTCACAGATACGCAGTATTTT

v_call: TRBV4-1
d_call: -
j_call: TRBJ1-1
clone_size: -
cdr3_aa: CASSQGILGRNMNTEAFF
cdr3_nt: TGCGCCAGCAGCCAAGGGATCTTGGGTAGAAACATGAACACTGAAGCTTTCTTT

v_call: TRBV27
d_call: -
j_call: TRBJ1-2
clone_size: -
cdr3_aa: CASSFYGATNYGYTF
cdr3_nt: TGTGCCAGCAGTTTCTACGGTGCCACTAACTATGGCTACACCTTC

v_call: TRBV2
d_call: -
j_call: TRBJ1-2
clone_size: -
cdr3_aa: CASRPHGNSNYGYTF
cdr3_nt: TGTGCCAGCAGACCACATGGGAACTCTAACTATGGCTACACCTTC

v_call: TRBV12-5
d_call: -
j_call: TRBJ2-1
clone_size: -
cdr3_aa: CASGLVGGDEQFF
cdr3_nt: TGTGCTAGTGGTTTGGTAGGGGGGGATGAGCAGTTCTTC

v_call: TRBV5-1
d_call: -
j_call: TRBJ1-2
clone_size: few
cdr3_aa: CASSQGITGSLDYGYTF
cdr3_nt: TGCGCCAGCAGCCAAGGGATCACAGGTTCCCTCGACTATGGCTACACCTTC

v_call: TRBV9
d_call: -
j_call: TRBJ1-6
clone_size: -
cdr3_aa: CASSLRGEGDSPLHF
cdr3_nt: TGTGCCAGCAGCCTTCGTGGGGAAGGCGATTCACCCCTCCACTTT

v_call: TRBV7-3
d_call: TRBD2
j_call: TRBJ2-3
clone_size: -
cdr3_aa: CASSGTPGLAGGLTDTQYF
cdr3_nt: TGTGCCAGCAGCGGAACCCCGGGACTAGCGGGGGGCCTCACAGATACGCAGTATTTT

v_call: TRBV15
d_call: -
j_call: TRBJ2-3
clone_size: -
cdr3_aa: CATNPRRVGDTQYF
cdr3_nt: TGTGCCACCAACCCGAGGAGGGTGGGAGATACGCAGTATTTT

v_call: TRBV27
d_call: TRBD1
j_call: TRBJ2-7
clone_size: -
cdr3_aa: CASSSTGASYEQYF
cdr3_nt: TGTGCCAGCAGCTCGACAGGGGCCTCCTACGAGCAGTACTTC

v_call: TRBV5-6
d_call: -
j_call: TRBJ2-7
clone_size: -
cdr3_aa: CASTKRDSGPYEQYF
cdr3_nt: TGTGCCAGCACTAAGAGGGATAGCGGACCCTACGAGCAGTACTTC

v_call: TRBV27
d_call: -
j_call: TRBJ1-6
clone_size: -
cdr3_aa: CASSPGGPLGALHF
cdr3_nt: TGTGCCAGCAGTCCCGGGGGCCCACTTGGGGCCCTCCACTTT

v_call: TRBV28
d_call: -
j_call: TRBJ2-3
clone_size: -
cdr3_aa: CASSGDSPDTQYF
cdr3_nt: TGTGCCAGCAGTGGAGATAGTCCAGATACGCAGTATTTT